The table lists the clone carrying this TCR beta chain with a count of one. The junction had 10 bases not matched to a gene; V was cut back by 3 bases and J by 0 bases. Per the germline V gene, CDR1 is SGHDT and CDR2 is YYEEEE. CDR3 size: 18 residues. Original handling: Using reference gene primer amplification, nucleated cell counts were estimated. The protocol was immunoSEQ multiplex PCR, while the TCRdb copy is restricted to in-frame clones and leaves out a portion. V and J calls and clone size follow that table, whereas D and trimming were derived from the DNA. The sample lists approximately 210,000 clones; about 79% were seen once. These data originate in a study of blood T cell repertoires in COVID-19. Across the study: Sample material is recorded as cDNA or gDNA derived from T cells, B-cell-depleted T cells, or PBMCs.

Participants had their cohort set by participant-reported clinical history. Sequencing was carried out using PBMCs or T cells enriched from blood (not recorded which). The receptor was isolated from a woman aged 60-70 years who had recovered from COVID-19. The chain couples TRBV5-6 to TRBJ2-3, with 10 nucleotides matching TRBD2. CDR3 sequence reads: CASSSSGRADLSTDTQYF. The DNA for the CDR3 is TGTGCCAGCAGCTCGAGCGGGAGGGCCGATTTAAGCACAGATACGCAGTATTTT.